These T cell receptor beta chains were read from a single sample in a study of T cells after yellow fever vaccination. MiXCR, applied by TCRdb to the 5' RACE reads, yields one record per CDR3 protein. Altogether 300,000 to 350,000 distinct CDR3 sequences are present, about 10% being singletons, with the ten largest covering over 3%. The sample consisted of CD4+ T cells sorted from PBMCs, taken 45 days after the yellow fever booster vaccination. The receptors stem from a man younger than 35 who received the YFV17D yellow fever vaccine. Both conserved end residues are part of each CDR3. The D gene is left open where the match is weak. Clone size is stated in some rows and not others, as once, few, many or a class when expanded.

CDR3aa	CDR3nt	abundance	len	v_gene	j_gene	d_gene
CATTLPGTGLNNEQFF	TGTGCCACAACTCTCCCCGGGACAGGTCTCAACAATGAGCAGTTCTTC	few	16	TRBV10-3	TRBJ2-1	TRBD1
CASSQDDREGIEQFF	TGTGCCAGCAGCCAAGATGACAGGGAGGGAATAGAGCAGTTCTTC	few	15	TRBV3-1	TRBJ2-1	.
CAISESFGRHSYNEQFF	TGTGCCATCAGTGAGTCTTTCGGCAGACACTCCTACAATGAGCAGTTCTTC	.	17	TRBV10-3	TRBJ2-1	.
CASRTGFGLETQYF	TGTGCCAGCAGGACGGGGTTTGGGTTAGAGACCCAGTACTTC	few	14	TRBV6-2/TRBV6-3	TRBJ2-5	.
CSASGDLLVAYNEQFF	TGCAGTGCTAGCGGTGACCTCCTCGTGGCCTACAATGAGCAGTTCTTC	.	16	TRBV20-1	TRBJ2-1	.
CASSTGQGETQYF	TGTGCCAGCAGTACCGGACAGGGAGAGACCCAGTACTTC	many	13	TRBV6-5	TRBJ2-5	TRBD1
CASSELLPGETQYF	TGTGCCAGCAGTGAACTACTCCCGGGGGAGACCCAGTACTTC	.	14	TRBV2	TRBJ2-5	.
CASTAGLALTEELFF	TGTGCCAGCACCGCAGGACTAGCCCTCACGGAGGAGCTGTTTTTT	few	15	TRBV28	TRBJ2-2	TRBD2
CASSVGTSGETQYF	TGTGCCAGCAGCGTTGGGACTAGCGGAGAGACCCAGTACTTC	many	14	TRBV9	TRBJ2-5	TRBD2
CASSLVPTSTDTQYF	TGCGCCAGCAGCTTGGTGCCGACTAGCACAGATACGCAGTATTTT	many	15	TRBV5-1	TRBJ2-3	.
CASSLFGGAVGELFF	TGTGCCAGCAGTTTATTCGGGGGGGCCGTCGGGGAGCTGTTTTTT	many	15	TRBV27	TRBJ2-2	TRBD2
CASSFLAGAQETQYF	TGTGCCAGCAGTTTCCTAGCGGGCGCCCAAGAGACCCAGTACTTC	many	15	TRBV6-5	TRBJ2-5	TRBD2
CASSPGTGRADTQYF	TGCGCCAGCAGCCCAGGCACAGGGAGGGCAGATACGCAGTATTTT	once	15	TRBV4-3	TRBJ2-3	.
CASSPGHNQPQHF	TGTGCCAGCAGTCCGGGGCACAATCAGCCCCAGCATTTT	many	13	TRBV3-1	TRBJ1-5	.
CASRDYLGTDTQYF	TGTGCCAGCAGGGACTATCTTGGCACAGATACGCAGTATTTT	few	14	TRBV25-1	TRBJ2-3	.
CASSLDGTAYYEQYF	TGCGCCAGCAGCTTGGATGGGACAGCCTATTACGAGCAGTACTTC	.	15	TRBV5-1	TRBJ2-7	TRBD1
CASSLRRDGTGELFF	TGCGCCAGCAGCCTAAGGAGGGATGGTACCGGGGAGCTGTTTTTT	.	15	TRBV5-1	TRBJ2-2	.
CASSLESGQNSPLHF	TGCGCCAGCAGCTTGGAGTCAGGCCAAAATTCACCCCTCCACTTT	.	15	TRBV5-1	TRBJ1-6	.
CASSVGGAGDTQYF	TGTGCCAGCAGCGTGGGGGGGGCGGGAGATACGCAGTATTTT	.	14	TRBV5-4	TRBJ2-3	.